The 30 T cell receptor beta chains in this list originate from one sample, sequenced in a study of T cells after yellow fever vaccination. In TCRdb, the 5' RACE reads were re-called with MiXCR into one record per CDR3 protein. The sample has just over 300,000 distinct CDR3 sequences; around 3.6% are singletons. Sample: PBMCs, taken on the day of the yellow fever booster vaccination. These receptors were obtained from a man aged 18-30 years who received the YFV17D yellow fever vaccine.

This clonotype was seen ten or more times. This chain uses TRBV4-3 with TRBJ1-2; tentatively, D is TRBD1 (5 bases). CDR3 length: 17 amino acids. The germline gives CDR1 LGHNA, CDR2 YSLEER. With 0 bases removed from V and 7 bases from J, the gap between germline ends came to 21 bases. The CDR3 spells CASSQELPRWTSFGYTF. CDR3 coding DNA: TGCGCCAGCAGCCAAGAGCTCCCCCGGTGGACAAGCTTTGGCTACACCTTC.

This clonotype was recorded a few times. The chain recombines TRBV4-3 with TRBJ1-6, with a possible D match to TRBD1 (5 bases). The CDR3 covers 13 residues. Trimming took off 4 bases at V and 10 bases at J, with 11 bases between the two ends. CDR1 is LGHNA and CDR2 is YSLEER in the germline V gene. DNA for the CDR3: TGCGCCAGCAGCCTACGGTGGGGGTCACCCCTCCACTTT. It encodes CASSLRWGSPLHF.

V usage is TRBV4-1 and J usage is TRBJ2-1, with D perhaps matching TRBD1 (5 bases). There are 19 residues in the CDR3. The V gene lost 3 bases and the J gene lost 4 bases, with 25 bases spanning the gap. From germline, CDR1 is MGHRA and CDR2 YSYEKL. The CDR3 region has the DNA TGCGCCAGCAGCCAGAAAGGACCAAAACTGGGGCAGCCATACAATGAGCAGTTCTTC. It is translated as CASSQKGPKLGQPYNEQFF.

This clonotype came up many times. The V call is TRBV10-3, the J call TRBJ1-4, with D possibly being TRBD1 (5 bases). This CDR3 comprises 14 residues. Germline CDR1 and CDR2: ENHRY and SYGVKD. V was pared by 4 bases and J by 7 bases, with 13 bases between. Here the CDR3 reads CAISGTGHSEKLFF. CDR3 DNA sequence: TGTGCCATCAGTGGAACCGGACATAGTGAAAAACTGTTTTTT.

This clonotype was recorded at least ten times. V usage is TRBV29-1 and J usage is TRBJ2-3; no clear D. The CDR3 is made up of 15 amino acids. Germline V CDR1 and CDR2: SQVTM, ANQGSEA. With 3 bases removed from V and 1 base from J, the gap between germline ends came to 14 bases. CDR3 residues: CSVDPLGLGTDTQYF. CDR3 bases: TGCAGCGTTGACCCCCTGGGTCTCGGCACAGATACGCAGTATTTT.

This clonotype has a count of ten or more. The rearrangement links TRBV28 to TRBJ2-1, with 9 bases fitting TRBD2. Trimming took 7 bases from V and 6 from J; bases not matched to a gene: 13. There are 16 residues in the CDR3. Germline V gives CDR1 MDHEN, CDR2 SYDVKM. The chain's CDR3 is CASITSRTSVLNEQFF. The CDR3 DNA reads TGTGCCAGCATCACGTCCAGGACTAGCGTCCTCAATGAGCAGTTCTTC.

The rearrangement uses TRBV7-6 and TRBJ2-7; TRBD1 might be the D (6 bases). The CDR3 is made up of 13 amino acids. Trimming shortened V by 4 bases and J by 4 bases, and 11 bases separated the two germline ends. The germline V gene encodes CDR1 SGHVS and CDR2 FNYEAQ. CDR3 in amino acids: CASSSAGAYEQYF. The DNA of the CDR3 is TGTGCCAGCAGCTCCGCAGGGGCATACGAGCAGTACTTC.

This clonotype was picked up many times. The gene calls are TRBV4-3 and TRBJ1-3, with unresolved D. The CDR3 contains 15 residues. Trimming pared 8 bases from V and 2 bases from J, leaving 16 bases between. In germline, CDR1 is LGHNA, CDR2 YSLEER. CDR3 sequence: CASQAYRGAGNTIYF. CDR3 nucleotide sequence: TGCGCCAGCCAGGCCTATCGCGGGGCTGGAAACACCATATATTTT.

This clonotype was found a few times. The chain combines TRBV12-3 or TRBV12-4 with TRBJ2-2; D call uncertain. V lost 5 bases and J lost 5, with 9 bases in between. This CDR3 contains 13 residues. This CDR3 reads CASSNSLTGELFF. DNA of the CDR3: TGTGCCAGCAGTAACTCCCTAACCGGGGAGCTGTTTTTT.

The chain uses TRBV5-1 and TRBJ1-4; 7 bases line up with TRBD1. The V and J ends lost 0 bases and 6 bases, in that order; junction bases with no gene match: 8. This CDR3 has 16 amino acids. Germline CDR1 and CDR2: SGHRS and YFSETQ. The CDR3 sequence is CASSLDEGAVYEKLFF. In DNA, the CDR3 is TGCGCCAGCAGCTTGGACGAGGGGGCAGTGTATGAAAAACTGTTTTTT.

This clonotype showed up many times. The chain couples TRBV6-2 or TRBV6-3 to TRBJ2-3; D is unresolved. The V gene's germline CDR1 is MNHEY and CDR2 SVGEGT. This CDR3 comprises 15 residues. Trimming stripped 8 bases from V and 0 bases from J, with 15 bases between. The CDR3 here is CASGYGQTSTDTQYF. CDR3 bases: TGTGCCAGCGGCTACGGCCAAACAAGCACAGATACGCAGTATTTT.

This clonotype was observed a handful of times. The genes are TRBV19 and TRBJ2-2; unclear D gene. The CDR3 totals 13 residues. Trimming took off 6 bases at V and 4 bases at J, with 9 bases between the two ends. CDR1 is LNHDA, CDR2 SQIVND, per germline (reference sequence). CDR3 sequence: CASRDGRTGELFF. In DNA form, the CDR3 reads TGTGCCAGTAGGGATGGACGCACCGGGGAGCTGTTTTTT.

The chain links TRBV4-3 to TRBJ1-3; TRBD1 aligns across 8 bases. Germline V CDR1 and CDR2: LGHNA, YSLEER. V shed 4 bases and J 0 bases; nucleotides not matched to a gene: 8. CDR3 size: 17 residues. CDR3 in amino acids: CASSLLAGTGSGNTIYF. CDR3 bases: TGCGCCAGCAGCCTCCTCGCCGGGACAGGCTCTGGAAACACCATATATTTT.

This rearrangement joins TRBV2 to TRBJ1-5; D remains unclear. There are 14 residues in the CDR3. The V gene lost 6 bases and the J gene lost 7 bases, with 16 bases spanning the gap. The germline V gene encodes CDR1 SNHLY and CDR2 FYNNEI. The CDR3 DNA follows: TGTGCCAGCAGCATAGAACAGTCGAACCAGCCCCAGCATTTT. Its translation: CASSIEQSNQPQHF.

This clonotype was counted at least ten times. The chain uses TRBV11-2 and TRBJ2-1, with D hard to call. The CDR3 runs to 10 residues. Trimming removed 4 bases from V and 10 bases from J, with 5 bases in between. Germline assignment: CDR1 SGHAT and CDR2 FQNNGV. CDR3 amino acids: CASSSREQFF. As DNA, the CDR3 is TGTGCCAGCAGCTCCCGGGAGCAGTTCTTC.

The sample holds many counts of this clonotype. The rearrangement uses TRBV20-1 and TRBJ2-1; TRBD1 agrees at 12 bases. Looked up from germline, CDR1 is DFQATT and CDR2 is SNEGSKA (reference sequence). The CDR3 covers 12 residues. CDR3 loop: CSMGQGADEQFF. CDR3 in DNA: TGCAGCATGGGACAGGGGGCTGATGAGCAGTTCTTC.

Ten or more counts support this clonotype. The DNA of the CDR3 is TGCGCCAGCAGCTTGGTGGGAGGGGGCAGCGAGCAGTACGTC. It encodes CASSLVGGGSEQYV. The genes are TRBV5-1 and TRBJ2-7; the D gene could be TRBD1 or TRBD2 (7 bases each). V lost 0 bases and J 6 bases, leaving 13 bases between the germline ends. The germline V gene has CDR1 SGHRS and CDR2 YFSETQ. The CDR3 is 14 amino acids.

This clonotype was observed a handful of times. The DNA of the CDR3 is TGTGCCAGCAGCTTAGGCAGGGGAAGAAACATTCAGTACTTC. The encoded protein is CASSLGRGRNIQYF. This chain uses TRBV13 with TRBJ2-4, with D possibly TRBD1 on 6 matching bases. This CDR3 is 14 amino acids long. Trimming removed 0 bases from V and 6 bases from J, with 9 bases in between. CDR1 PRHDT and CDR2 FYEKMQ come from the germline V gene (reference sequence).

This clonotype has more than one count but fewer than ten. The CDR3 bases are TGTGCCAGTAGTATGGGGCCCCCTTACTTTCCAGATACGCAGTATTTT. Amino acids: CASSMGPPYFPDTQYF. V gene TRBV19 combines with J gene TRBJ2-3; D may be TRBD1 (5 bases). The CDR3 contains 16 residues. Per the germline V gene, CDR1 is LNHDA and CDR2 is SQIVND (reference sequence). V was pared by 3 bases and J by 4 bases, with 17 bases between.

This clonotype was counted many times. The V and J genes are TRBV6-5 and TRBJ2-7; D ambiguous. Trimming removed 2 bases from V and 1 base from J, with 9 bases in between. This CDR3 is 14 amino acids long. CDR1 and CDR2 (germline): MNHEY, SVGAGI. In DNA form, the CDR3 reads TGTGCCAGCAGTTACGGACGGTTTTCCTACGAGCAGTACTTC. It yields the protein CASSYGRFSYEQYF.

This clonotype was counted at least ten times. J is TRBJ1-1 and V is TRBV29-1; D not resolved. Trimming pared 5 bases from V and 12 bases from J, leaving 13 bases between. Germline CDR1 SQVTM, CDR2 ANQGSEA. The CDR3 covers 10 residues. CDR3 DNA sequence: TGCAGCGTTTTTCCGCTTACAACTTTCTTT. This codes for CSVFPLTTFF.

The V gene is TRBV20-1, the J gene TRBJ2-3; D is unclear. The CDR3 runs to 13 residues. V lost 2 bases, J lost 1 base, and 7 bases lay in between. CDR1 is DFQATT and CDR2 is SNEGSKA in the germline V gene (reference sequence). CDR3: CSARFTGTDTQYF. The DNA for the CDR3 is TGCAGTGCTAGATTTACAGGCACAGATACGCAGTATTTT.

This clonotype was seen more than once but under ten times. V is TRBV5-1 and J is TRBJ1-2, with D maybe TRBD1 (5 bases). Germline CDR1 and CDR2: SGHRS and YFSETQ. The germline V and J ends were trimmed by 4 bases and 4 bases, with 17 bases remaining between them. The CDR3 is 15 amino acids. The CDR3 sequence: CASSTGGSEFYGYTF. Here the CDR3 DNA reads TGCGCCAGCAGCACCGGGGGTTCGGAATTCTATGGCTACACCTTC. Full variable domain (remainder filled in from reference TRBV5-1 and TRBJ1-2): KAGVTQTPRYLIKTRGQQVTLSCSPISGHRSVSWYQQTPGQGLQFLFEYFSETQRNKGNFPGRFSGRQFSNSRSEMNVSTLELGDSALYLCASSTGGSEFYGYTFGSGTRLTVV.

V and J are TRBV20-1 and TRBJ1-1; TRBD1 is a possible D gene (5 bases). The CDR3 contains 10 residues. From germline, CDR1 is DFQATT and CDR2 SNEGSKA (reference sequence). The V end lost 5 bases, the J end lost 8 bases, and 9 bases lay between the germline ends. The CDR3 protein is CSAGTGEAFF. For the CDR3, the DNA is TGCAGTGCTGGGACCGGCGAAGCTTTCTTT.

A few counts support this clonotype. The rearrangement joins TRBV20-1 to TRBJ1-3; weak D call: TRBD1 (5 bases). V was pared by 5 bases and J by 3 bases, with 11 bases between. The germline V gene encodes CDR1 DFQATT and CDR2 SNEGSKA (reference sequence). This CDR3 region has 13 residues. The DNA for the CDR3 is TGCAGTGCTCCCGACAGAAGTGGAAACACCATATATTTT. It specifies CSAPDRSGNTIYF.

This clonotype was seen repeatedly, ten times or more. The chain combines TRBV7-2 with TRBJ1-5; D might be TRBD1 (5 bases). Germline-derived CDR1 and CDR2 are SGHTA and FQGNSA. V lost 5 bases, J lost 4 bases, and 9 bases lay in between. CDR3 size: 13 residues. In DNA, the CDR3 is TGTGCCAGCAGCAAATACAGGAATCAGCCCCAGCATTTT. Protein: CASSKYRNQPQHF.

This clonotype showed up many times. This chain connects TRBV29-1 to TRBJ2-3; D is unclear. V was trimmed by 2 bases and J by 6 bases, leaving 12 bases between them. The CDR3 covers 13 residues. CDR1 is SQVTM and CDR2 is ANQGSEA in the germline V gene. CDR3 nucleotides: TGCAGCGTTGAAATCGGCCAGATGGATACGCAGTATTTT. Its protein product is CSVEIGQMDTQYF.

This sequence joins TRBV6-2 or TRBV6-3 and TRBJ2-5, with D possibly being TRBD1 (5 bases). V lost 5 bases and J 1 base, leaving 20 bases between the germline ends. The germline V gene has CDR1 MNHEY and CDR2 SVGEGT. This CDR3 contains 17 residues. CDR3 sequence (DNA): TGTGCCAGCAGTATACCCACACTCCGACAGATCCAAGAGACCCAGTACTTC. Its translation: CASSIPTLRQIQETQYF.

This clonotype has only a few counts. The rearrangement uses TRBV6-5 and TRBJ1-3; D gene unclear. Germline CDR1 reads MNHEY; CDR2 reads SVGAGI. V lost 2 bases, J lost 2 bases, and 13 bases lay in between. CDR3 length equals 16 residues. Here the CDR3 DNA reads TGTGCCAGCAGTTACGAACCGGCAATGGCTGGAAACACCATATATTTT. It encodes CASSYEPAMAGNTIYF.

CDR3: CAAQGPLLYGYTF. CDR3 sequence (DNA): TGTGCCGCCCAGGGTCCCCTACTCTATGGCTACACCTTC. The chain couples TRBV28 to TRBJ1-2; tentatively, D is TRBD1 (5 bases). Germline CDR1 MDHEN, CDR2 SYDVKM. This CDR3 region has 13 residues. V gave up 11 bases and J gave up 4 bases, with 17 bases separating them.